The rows below give T cell receptor beta chains drawn from one sample of a study of blood T cells in healthy people across ages. TCRdb re-called the 5' RACE reads through MiXCR, storing one row per CDR3 protein. This sample has some 290,000 distinct CDR3 sequences; 27% occur once, and the top ten carry 25% to 35%. Material: blood. Every receptor here comes from a woman aged 70 to 79 in good health. CDR3s include the opening cysteine and the closing phenylalanine or tryptophan. D genes are given only for firm matches. Clone size is given for some rows only: seen once, a few or many times, or a class if the clone is expanded.

clone size	D gene	J gene	V gene	CDR3 DNA	CDR3 protein
-	-	TRBJ2-5	TRBV29-1	TGCAGCGTCGACATTCGTGCTGGAGAGACCCAGTACTTC	CSVDIRAGETQYF
-	-	TRBJ2-1	TRBV24-1	TGTGCCACCAGTGATTTGGAACAGGGTAATGAGCAGTTCTTC	CATSDLEQGNEQFF
-	TRBD1	TRBJ2-1	TRBV7-9	TGTGCCAGCAGCTTTTATGGGACAGGGGGTAACAATGAGCAGTTCTTC	CASSFYGTGGNNEQFF
few	TRBD2	TRBJ2-1	TRBV5-5	TGTGCCAGCAGGTGGCGGGAGAGATACAATGAGCAGTTCTTC	CASRWRERYNEQFF
many	TRBD2	TRBJ2-1	TRBV24-1	TGTGCCACCAGTGATAATAGCGGGAGAGTTTTGGAGCAGTTCTTC	CATSDNSGRVLEQFF
-	TRBD2	TRBJ2-2	TRBV7-9	TGTGCCAGCAGCACCTTGACTAGCGGGACGGAGCGGGTCGGGGAGCTGTTTTTT	CASSTLTSGTERVGELFF
-	-	TRBJ1-4	TRBV18	TGTGCCAGCTCAGCCACGGGCAATGAAAAACTGTTTTTT	CASSATGNEKLFF
few	-	TRBJ1-1	TRBV12-5	TGTGCTAGTGAGAACACCGGGACTTACACTGAAGCTTTCTTT	CASENTGTYTEAFF
-	TRBD2	TRBJ2-5	TRBV28	TGTGCCAGCAGTCTAGGGACTAGTGACGCGAAAGAGACCCAGTACTTC	CASSLGTSDAKETQYF
many	TRBD1	TRBJ2-1	TRBV7-3	TGTGCCAGCAGCCCGACAGGGGGAAGCTACAATGAGCAGTTCTTC	CASSPTGGSYNEQFF
-	TRBD1	TRBJ2-5	TRBV7-2	TGTGCCAGCAGCCCCCGGACAGGCCTTACTAGGGAGACCCAGTACTTC	CASSPRTGLTRETQYF
-	-	TRBJ2-7	TRBV27	TGTGCCAGCTCGAACCTCGGGCCTTCCTACGAGCAGTACTTC	CASSNLGPSYEQYF
-	TRBD1	TRBJ2-7	TRBV7-6	TGTGCCAGCAGCCCAACCGGGACAGGGGTCTACGAGCAGTACTTC	CASSPTGTGVYEQYF
-	-	TRBJ2-5	TRBV25-1	TGTGCCAGCAGTGCCGTCGGGTTGGGGCAAGAGACCCAGTACTTC	CASSAVGLGQETQYF
few	-	TRBJ2-1	TRBV4-3	TGCGCCAGCAGCCAGAGGGCAGCGGGGACATACAATGAGCAGTTCTTC	CASSQRAAGTYNEQFF
-	TRBD2	TRBJ2-2	TRBV29-1	TGCAGCGCTATAGCGGGAGTTCTTACCGGGGAGCTGTTTTTT	CSAIAGVLTGELFF
many	TRBD1	TRBJ2-5	TRBV7-2	TGTGCCAGCAGTTTAGGGGGCGCCGGGGAGACCCAGTACTTC	CASSLGGAGETQYF
few	TRBD1	TRBJ2-7	TRBV5-5	TGTGCCAGCCGGACAGGGGTGTCCTACGAGCAGTACTTC	CASRTGVSYEQYF
-	-	TRBJ1-6	TRBV5-1	TGCGCCAGCAGCTTGACCGGAGACCCATATAATTCACCCCTCCACTTT	CASSLTGDPYNSPLHF
few	TRBD1	TRBJ2-7	TRBV28	TGTGCCAGCAGGGGACAGGGGAGACCCGAGCAGTACTTC	CASRGQGRPEQYF
-	-	TRBJ1-2	TRBV28	TGTGCCAGCGGGCCGGGACATATCTATGGCTACACCTTC	CASGPGHIYGYTF
-	TRBD2	TRBJ2-7	TRBV5-1	TGCGCCAGCAGCTACCAACCGGGAGGGGCAGACTACGAGCAGTACTTC	CASSYQPGGADYEQYF
-	TRBD2	TRBJ2-1	TRBV12-3/TRBV12-4	TGTGCCAGCAGTCCCGGGACTAGCGAAAACAATGAGCAGTTCTTC	CASSPGTSENNEQFF
-	TRBD2	TRBJ2-3	TRBV25-1	TGTGCCAGTCGTCTAGCGGGAGGGCCAGATACGCAGTATTTT	CASRLAGGPDTQYF
-	-	TRBJ2-5	TRBV10-3	TGTGCCATCAGTAGACAGCAAGAGACCCAGTACTTC	CAISRQQETQYF
few	-	TRBJ1-2	TRBV6-1	TGTGCCAGCAGTGAGTTTCCGACAGCTTCAACCCGTGGCTACACCTTC	CASSEFPTASTRGYTF
-	-	TRBJ1-6	TRBV28	TGTGCCAGCAGCGGGGTTTCACCCCTCCACTTT	CASSGVSPLHF
-	-	TRBJ2-4	TRBV29-1	TGCAGCGTTGAAGGCAGCAGTTCCAAAAACATTCAGTACTTC	CSVEGSSSKNIQYF
few	TRBD1	TRBJ2-7	TRBV10-3	TGTGCCATCAGGGGGACAGGGCCGATCGAGCAGTACTTC	CAIRGTGPIEQYF